This entry lists 25 T cell receptor beta chains sequenced from one sample in a study of T cell clusters in autoimmune cytopenias. TRB was amplified from about 270 ng of peripheral blood genomic DNA per sample. TRB was amplified by touch-down multiplex PCR, primer pools A and B combined. Reprocessing the multiplex PCR reads, TCRdb reports a single entry for every CDR3 protein and omits DNA. The sample totals about 5,000 distinct CDR3 sequences. The same data also contributed to another study, on T cell repertoires in aging, cancer and after chemotherapy.

Sequenced sample: peripheral blood. The receptors were sampled from a human donor in good health.

This sequence joins TRBV7-9 and TRBJ2-5; TCRdb calls TRBD1, which cannot be checked without DNA. Germline V CDR1 and CDR2: SEHNR, FQNEAQ (reference sequence). The CDR3 runs to 14 residues. The CDR3 sequence: CAINERDTGETQYF.

This clonotype registers medium-sized by frequency. This chain links TRBV5-4 with TRBJ2-3; there is no DNA to check the TCRdb D call of TRBD2. This CDR3 is 13 amino acids long. Germline V CDR1 and CDR2: SGHNT, YYREEE (reference sequence). CDR3 protein: CAYMYPAGDTQYF.

By frequency, this clonotype is medium-sized (0.01 to 0.1%). CDR3 sequence: CASKDTASNQPQHF. J is TRBJ1-5 and V is TRBV19; TCRdb designates TRBD1, a call that cannot be tested without DNA. The CDR3 sequence is 14 residues long. CDR1 and CDR2 from the germline V gene are LNHDA and SQIVND (reference sequence).

The chain uses TRBV28 and TRBJ1-2. CDR3 length: 15 residues. In germline, CDR1 is MDHEN, CDR2 SYDVKM. CDR3 protein: CASSLGTVANYGYTF.

The genes are TRBV12-3 or TRBV12-4 and TRBJ2-2; TCRdb's D call of TRBD1 is untestable without DNA. This CDR3 has 14 residues. The CDR3 sequence is CASSSGGNTGELFF.

The chain combines TRBV20-1 with TRBJ2-3. Germline CDR1 reads DFQATT; CDR2 reads SNEGSKA (reference sequence). The CDR3 sequence is 14 residues long. CDR3 protein: CSARRIDWGDTQYF.

The rearrangement joins TRBV5-1 to TRBJ2-3. The CDR3 runs 13 residues. Germline V CDR1 and CDR2: SGHRS, YFSETQ. The CDR3 region is CASSLGSTDTQYF.

This clonotype is called medium-sized based on its frequency. The chain joins TRBV30 to TRBJ1-3. Germline V CDR1 and CDR2: GTSNPN, SVGIG (reference sequence). The CDR3 extends over 13 amino acids. This CDR3 is CAWRKSSGNTIYF.

This clonotype counts as medium-sized by frequency. The chain couples TRBV19 to TRBJ1-1. Germline V gene lookup returns CDR1 LNHDA and CDR2 SQIVND (reference sequence). There are 16 residues in the CDR3. CDR3 amino acids: CASREGTVRVSTEAFF.

This chain joins TRBV20-1 and TRBJ2-3; TCRdb proposes TRBD2, but this gene call is untestable without DNA. This CDR3 is 16 amino acids long. From germline, CDR1 is DFQATT and CDR2 SNEGSKA (reference sequence). CDR3 amino acids: CSARDPRLAATDTQYF.

Judged by frequency, this clonotype is medium-sized. The V and J genes are TRBV5-4 and TRBJ2-3. The CDR3 is 14 residues long. Germline V lookup: CDR1 SGHNT, CDR2 YYREEE (reference sequence). CDR3 sequence reads: CASSRDFYTDTQYF.

This chain links TRBV5-6 with TRBJ2-6; TCRdb's D call of TRBD1 is untestable without DNA. The CDR3 length is 19 residues. The germline gives CDR1 SGHDT, CDR2 YYEEEE. The chain's CDR3 is CASSRGPGQGATGANVLTF.

By frequency, this clonotype registers medium-sized. This chain links TRBV4-2 with TRBJ2-4; no DNA is available, so the TRBD1 call from TCRdb remains unchecked. Germline-derived CDR1 and CDR2 are LGHNA and YNFKEQ. The CDR3 loop spans 15 amino acids. This CDR3 reads CASRDTGTGADIQYF.

The chain has TRBV30 and TRBJ1-1; TCRdb lists TRBD1, though no DNA is available to test this call. Looked up from germline, CDR1 is GTSNPN and CDR2 is SVGIG (reference sequence). The CDR3 extends over 14 amino acids. The CDR3 reads CAWSAYNRGPEAFF.

This clonotype is deemed medium-sized (0.01 to 0.1%) by its frequency. The V gene is TRBV27, the J gene TRBJ2-7; there is no DNA to check the TCRdb D call of TRBD2. The CDR3 has 14 residues. From germline, CDR1 is MNHEY and CDR2 SMNVEV (reference sequence). This chain's CDR3 is CASRLGPGNYEQYF.

The V and J genes are TRBV6-9 and TRBJ1-2. Germline CDR1 MNHGY, CDR2 SVAAGI. The CDR3 covers 13 residues. The CDR3 protein is CASSWEDNYGYTF.

This clonotype is called medium-sized based on its frequency. CDR3 sequence reads: CSVETPDSIEAFF. The V gene is TRBV29-1, the J gene TRBJ1-1; TCRdb names TRBD1, which stays unverified in the absence of DNA. This CDR3 comprises 13 residues. Germline loops: CDR1 SQVTM, CDR2 ANQGSEA.

This clonotype shows up as medium-sized (0.01 to 0.1%) by frequency. The V call is TRBV30, the J call TRBJ1-2. Germline V lookup: CDR1 GTSNPN, CDR2 SVGIG (reference sequence). This CDR3 has 14 amino acids. CDR3 residues: CAWSEGLGGYGYTF.

This clonotype ranks as large (0.1 to 1%) in terms of frequency. The genes are TRBV7-6 and TRBJ2-7; the D gene TCRdb calls, TRBD1, cannot be checked with no DNA. The CDR3 runs to 13 residues. Germline CDR1 and CDR2: SGHVS and FNYEAQ. The CDR3 reads CASSPGPNYEQYF.

V usage is TRBV20-1 and J usage is TRBJ2-5; checking the TCRdb D call of TRBD1 is not possible without DNA. Germline values: CDR1 DFQATT, CDR2 SNEGSKA (reference sequence). The CDR3 contains 13 residues. The CDR3 loop reads CSATRTVQETQYF.

The CDR3 sequence: CSARDLRTFTGELFF. This chain joins TRBV20-1 and TRBJ2-2. The CDR3 is 15 residues long. Germline V gives CDR1 DFQATT, CDR2 SNEGSKA (reference sequence).

The chain combines TRBV28 with TRBJ2-1; TCRdb returns TRBD1, unconfirmable since there is no DNA. Looked up from germline, CDR1 is MDHEN and CDR2 is SYDVKM. The CDR3 has 12 residues. CDR3 sequence: CASSLTGDEQFF.

V gene TRBV15 combines with J gene TRBJ1-1; TCRdb designates TRBD1, a call that cannot be tested without DNA. The CDR3 extends over 18 amino acids. Per the germline V gene, CDR1 is LNHNV and CDR2 is YYDKDF (reference sequence). The CDR3 region is CATSRRAPWGGFGTEAFF.

This sequence joins TRBV20-1 and TRBJ1-6; TCRdb gives TRBD1 as the D gene, but with no DNA this cannot be confirmed. CDR3 length: 16 residues. Germline lookup yields CDR1 DFQATT and CDR2 SNEGSKA (reference sequence). The CDR3 protein is CSARGSGTAAESPLHF.

The rearrangement joins TRBV10-3 to TRBJ1-1; TCRdb names TRBD1, which stays unverified in the absence of DNA. CDR3 length: 15 residues. The germline CDR1 and CDR2 sequences are ENHRY and SYGVKD. CDR3 sequence: CAISESTRGHTEAFF.